The T cell receptor (beta chain) under discussion was sequenced for a study of blood T cells in healthy people across ages. Study details: Capture via template switching afforded approximately one barcoded beta molecule per two T cells.

Combining a sample-barcoded 5' primer with a J-beta primer mix, a second PCR ran for about 6 to 11 cycles. MiXCR, applied by TCRdb to the 5' RACE reads, yields one record per CDR3 protein. The sample yields about 630,000 distinct CDR3 sequences, roughly 20% seen once. This CDR3 region has 13 residues. With V trimmed by 4 bases and J by 6 bases, 6 bases remained unmatched. Germline lookup yields CDR1 SGHRS and CDR2 YFSETQ. Study outcomes and limitations: In older individuals, TCR beta diversity per million T cells was lower, falling roughly linearly with age.

The sample holds a few counts of this clonotype. The antigen is not known. Sequenced sample: blood. This sequence joins TRBV5-1 and TRBJ2-5, with 7 bases lining up with TRBD1. The clonotype originates from a man aged 65 to 85 in good health. CDR3 loop: CASSVDRDQTQYF. CDR3 sequence (DNA): TGCGCCAGCAGCGTAGACAGGGACCAGACCCAGTACTTC.